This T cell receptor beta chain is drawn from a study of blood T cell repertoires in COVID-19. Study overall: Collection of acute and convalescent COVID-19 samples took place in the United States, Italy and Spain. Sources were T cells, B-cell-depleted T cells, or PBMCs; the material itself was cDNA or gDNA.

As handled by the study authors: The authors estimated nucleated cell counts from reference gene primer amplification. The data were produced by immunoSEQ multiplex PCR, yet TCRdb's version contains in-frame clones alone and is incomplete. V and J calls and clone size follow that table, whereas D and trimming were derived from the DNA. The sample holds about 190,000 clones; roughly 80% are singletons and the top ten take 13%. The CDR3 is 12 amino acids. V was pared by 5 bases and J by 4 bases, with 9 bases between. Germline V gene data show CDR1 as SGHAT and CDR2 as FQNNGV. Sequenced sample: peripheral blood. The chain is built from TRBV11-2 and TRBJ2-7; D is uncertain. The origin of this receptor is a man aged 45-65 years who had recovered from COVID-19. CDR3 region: CASSALQYEQYF. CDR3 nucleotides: TGTGCCAGCAGCGCCCTTCAGTACGAGCAGTACTTC. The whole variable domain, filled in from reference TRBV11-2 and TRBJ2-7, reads EAGVAQSPRYKIIEKRQSVAFWCNPISGHATLYWYQQILGQGPKLLIQFQNNGVVDDSQLPKDRFSAERLKGVDSTLKIQPAKLEDSAVYLCASSALQYEQYFGPGTRLTVT.